This T cell receptor (beta chain) is from a study of T cells in Graves' hyperthyroidism and ophthalmopathy. Many counts were recorded for this clonotype. RNA transcripts were the template for amplifying TCR beta CDR3 regions. Researchers ran a first-round RT-PCR on the TCR CDR3 using the HTBI primer set. Each CDR3 protein gets one entry after TCRdb re-called the multiplex PCR reads with MiXCR. The data contain around 500,000 distinct CDR3 sequences, around 15% of them singletons. The material sequenced was blood. The receptor was isolated from a woman between 35 and 50 years old with Graves' hyperthyroidism.

The CDR3 DNA sequence: TGTGCCAGCAGCCGACGGCCGGGCAGTGAGCAGTTCTTC. Translating it yields CASSRRPGSEQFF. This chain links TRBV7-3 with TRBJ2-1; D is uncertain. The V end was cut by 5 bases, the J end by 9 bases, with 14 bases between. Germline assignment: CDR1 SGHTA and CDR2 FQGTGA. The CDR3 length is 13 residues.